This T cell receptor beta chain stems from a study of blood T cell repertoires in COVID-19. V lost 8 bases, J lost 2 bases, and 15 bases lay in between. Germline values: CDR1 SNHLY, CDR2 FYNNEI. The CDR3 runs to 14 residues. The data were produced by immunoSEQ multiplex PCR, yet TCRdb's version contains in-frame clones alone and is incomplete. The sample lists roughly 90,000 clones, around four fifths occurring once. The sample consisted of peripheral blood. This sequence originates from a woman in her seventies with acute or convalescent COVID-19. The rearrangement links TRBV2 to TRBJ2-5; D perhaps matches TRBD2 (6 bases). For the CDR3, the DNA is TGTGCCAGCCGGAGGGACGGGGGACAAGAGACCCAGTACTTC. This codes for CASRRDGGQETQYF.